Following are 5 T cell receptor beta chains from one sample sequenced in a study of regulatory T cells in long-lasting Graves disease. According to the study, TCR beta libraries were built with iRepertoire HTBI primers and CDR3-region Arm-PCR. One entry per CDR3 protein results from TCRdb running MiXCR on the multiplex PCR reads. Found here are 360,000 or so distinct CDR3 sequences, 20% to 25% of them singletons; the top ten hold 28%. The time point was: persistent/refractory GD, antithyroid drugs over 5 years with positive TRAb. Making the TCR library involved RNA that had been extracted from PBMCs. The sequencing used peripheral blood mononuclear cells (PBMCs), collected when the disease was refractory, from a patient treated with antithyroid drugs. Every receptor here comes from a woman aged 40-49 years with Graves disease.

This clonotype appeared many times. The chain links TRBV24-1 to TRBJ2-2, with 9 nucleotides matching TRBD2. V trimming: 2 bases; J trimming: 1 base; junction bases outside the gene matches: 4. This CDR3 has 17 amino acids. Germline V gene lookup returns CDR1 KGHDR and CDR2 SFDVKD. The chain's CDR3 is CATSDSTSGRNTGELFF. The CDR3 nucleotides are TGTGCCACCAGTGATTCAACTAGCGGGCGGAACACCGGGGAGCTGTTTTTT.

The CDR3 bases are TGCAGTGCTAGAGTAATCAGGCAGGGGACGCCGGCCCACGAGCAGTACTTC. Amino acid sequence: CSARVIRQGTPAHEQYF. The rearrangement joins TRBV20-1 to TRBJ2-7, with D tentatively TRBD1 (6 bases). Germline CDR1 is DFQATT and CDR2 is SNEGSKA (reference sequence). The CDR3 covers 17 residues. Trimming shortened V by 1 base and J by 5 bases, and 24 bases separated the two germline ends.

This chain uses TRBV2 with TRBJ2-1; 15 bases agree with TRBD2. This CDR3 spans 19 amino acids. J lost 0 bases, V lost 6 bases, and 9 bases had no gene match. From germline, CDR1 is SNHLY and CDR2 FYNNEI. CDR3 protein: CASRDTGLAGGRSYNEQFF. CDR3 DNA sequence: TGTGCCAGCAGGGACACTGGACTAGCGGGAGGGCGCTCCTACAATGAGCAGTTCTTC.

In its sample, this clonotype was seen many times. This CDR3 reads CASRVPGTAKETQYF. In DNA, the CDR3 is TGTGCCAGTAGAGTACCGGGGACAGCTAAAGAGACCCAGTACTTC. The chain combines TRBV19 with TRBJ2-5, with 7 bases that match TRBD1. The CDR3 extends over 15 amino acids. V lost 6 bases and J lost 3; bases outside the gene matches: 10. Germline CDR1 is LNHDA and CDR2 is SQIVND (reference sequence).

The chain uses TRBV19 and TRBJ1-1, with 10 bases lining up with TRBD1. With 7 bases clipped from V and 2 bases from J, the junction kept 4 bases outside the gene matches. Per germline, CDR1 LNHDA and CDR2 SQIVND (reference sequence). The CDR3 sequence is 14 residues long. The CDR3 coding sequence is TGTGCCAGTACCAGGACAGGGGGTAACACTGAAGCTTTCTTT. Its protein product is CASTRTGGNTEAFF.